This TCR beta chain stems from a study of blood T cell repertoires in COVID-19. Study information: COVID-19 samples, acute and convalescent, were from the United States, Italy and Spain. Nucleic acid was either cDNA or gDNA, and it came from T cells, B-cell-depleted T cells, or PBMCs.

Authors' methods: The authors estimated nucleated cell counts from reference gene primer amplification. The protocol was immunoSEQ multiplex PCR, while the TCRdb copy is restricted to in-frame clones and leaves out a portion. The D gene and trimming were derived from the DNA, and the V and J assignments and clone size from that table. The sample shows about 210,000 clones, around 83% of them seen only once. Sequencing was carried out using peripheral blood. This receptor was taken from a woman in her forties or fifties with acute or convalescent COVID-19.

The CDR3 loop reads CASSRDWGGQPQHF. The CDR3 DNA reads as TGTGCCAGCAGCCGGGACTGGGGGGGTCAGCCCCAGCATTTT. The chain recombines TRBV6-4 with TRBJ1-5; the D gene is possibly TRBD1 (5 bases). The V gene's germline CDR1 is MRHNA and CDR2 SNTAGT. Trimming took 6 bases from V and 6 from J, leaving 15 bases between them. CDR3 size: 14 residues.